This TCR beta chain derives from a study of T cell changes during pregnancy in multiple sclerosis. This clone was seen a few times. Deletions cut 3 bases from V and 7 bases from J, with 12 bases between. The CDR3 has 13 amino acids. Germline loops: CDR1 SSHAT, CDR2 FNYEAQ (reference sequence). Libraries were prepared by immunoSEQ multiplex PCR; TCRdb keeps only in-frame clonotypes and omits some of them. The data show 95,000 to 110,000 clones, 92% seen once. The sequence was collected from a female donor with multiple sclerosis, enrolled in a pregnancy study. The starting material was peripheral blood, obtained after pregnancy. This chain uses TRBV7-7 with TRBJ1-2; D is possibly TRBD1 (5 bases). CDR3 nucleotides: TGTGCCAGCAGCTTCCATCACAGGACTGGCTACACCTTC. Translated, it gives CASSFHHRTGYTF. The full variable domain, its missing parts supplied by reference TRBV7-7 and TRBJ1-2, is GAGVSQSPRYKVTKRGQDVTLRCDPISSHATLYWYQQALGQGPEFLTYFNYEAQPDKSGLPSDRFSAERPEGSISTLTIQRTEQRDSAMYRCASSFHHRTGYTFGSGTRLTVV.